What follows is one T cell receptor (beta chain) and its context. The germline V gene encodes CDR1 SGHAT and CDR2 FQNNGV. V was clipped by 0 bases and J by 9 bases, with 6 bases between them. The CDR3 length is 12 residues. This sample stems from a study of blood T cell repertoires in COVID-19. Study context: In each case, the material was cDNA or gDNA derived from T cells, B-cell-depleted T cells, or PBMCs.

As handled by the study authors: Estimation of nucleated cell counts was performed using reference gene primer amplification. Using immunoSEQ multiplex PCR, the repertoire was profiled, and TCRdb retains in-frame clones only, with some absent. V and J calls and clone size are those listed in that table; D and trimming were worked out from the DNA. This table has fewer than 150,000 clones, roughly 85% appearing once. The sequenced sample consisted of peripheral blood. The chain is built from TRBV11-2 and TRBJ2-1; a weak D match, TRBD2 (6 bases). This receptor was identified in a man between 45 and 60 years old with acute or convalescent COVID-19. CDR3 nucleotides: TGTGCCAGCAGCTTAGAGGAGGGTGAGCAGTTCTTC. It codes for CASSLEEGEQFF.